This T cell receptor beta chain is from a study of vaccination and CD4 T cells after COVID-19. Study results and caveats: The median SARS-CoV-2-reactive clonotype number increased from about 20 to 38, without statistical significance.

V lost 4 bases and J lost 4, with 5 bases in between. The length of the CDR3 is 11 residues. Germline V CDR1 and CDR2: SEHNR, FQNEAQ (reference sequence). The treatment is: roughly ten-day PBMC culture with coronavirus spike peptide pools or control peptides (ViraFEST assay). Sequenced with the Oncomine TCR Beta short-read assay was DNA taken from cultured CD4+ T cells. TCRdb processed the PCR reads anew with MiXCR; each CDR3 protein has one entry. The sample lists roughly 20,000 distinct CDR3 sequences, approximately 40% occurring once. This clonotype has just a few counts. Its target is not known. The sample consisted of CD4+ T cells from blood, cultured in vitro, taken after SARS-CoV-2 vaccination. The source of this sequence is a human donor who had recovered from COVID-19. This chain uses TRBV7-9 with TRBJ2-7, with D unclear. The CDR3: CASSSEYEQYF. CDR3 in DNA: TGTGCCAGCAGCTCAGAGTACGAGCAGTACTTC.